The rows below give T cell receptor beta chains drawn from one sample of a study of human T cells and chemical hapten exposure. TCRdb reprocessed the RACE reads via MiXCR and lists one record per CDR3 protein. This table holds roughly 200,000 distinct CDR3 sequences, about 22% found once. This material consisted of whole blood, taken in connection with sensitization to the hapten diphenylcyclopropenone (DPC). The source of these receptors is a woman aged 40-49 years with alopecia areata. Some clones in this sample may be carry-over from other donors' samples. Each CDR3 is given without its conserved first and last residue. Each record gives: V gene, clone size, D gene, J gene, CDR3 protein. A D gene is named only where the DNA matches it firmly. Not every row has a clone size; where given, it reads once, few, many or a size class.

V: TRBV18; size: few; D: NA; J: TRBJ1-6; CDR3: ASSSGGMNSPLH
V: TRBV15; size: many; D: TRBD2; J: TRBJ2-6; CDR3: ATSRDRPLAGAGANVLT
V: TRBV6-2/TRBV6-3; size: few; D: TRBD1; J: TRBJ1-1; CDR3: ASSSGTGPNTEAF
V: TRBV5-1; size: many; D: NA; J: TRBJ2-7; CDR3: ASSFRTDSYEQY
V: TRBV10-3; size: NA; D: NA; J: TRBJ1-2; CDR3: AISEVRSYGYT
V: TRBV6-5; size: NA; D: TRBD2; J: TRBJ2-4; CDR3: ASSYSRTSGSNIQY
V: TRBV20-1; size: few; D: NA; J: TRBJ2-2; CDR3: SARDRNTGELF
V: TRBV2; size: NA; D: NA; J: TRBJ2-7; CDR3: ASSVFLSEQY
V: TRBV7-9; size: few; D: NA; J: TRBJ2-7; CDR3: ASSSSVGLDYEQY
V: TRBV12-3/TRBV12-4; size: many; D: NA; J: TRBJ2-7; CDR3: ASSLREQY
V: TRBV12-3/TRBV12-4; size: NA; D: NA; J: TRBJ2-2; CDR3: ASSIGGANTGELF